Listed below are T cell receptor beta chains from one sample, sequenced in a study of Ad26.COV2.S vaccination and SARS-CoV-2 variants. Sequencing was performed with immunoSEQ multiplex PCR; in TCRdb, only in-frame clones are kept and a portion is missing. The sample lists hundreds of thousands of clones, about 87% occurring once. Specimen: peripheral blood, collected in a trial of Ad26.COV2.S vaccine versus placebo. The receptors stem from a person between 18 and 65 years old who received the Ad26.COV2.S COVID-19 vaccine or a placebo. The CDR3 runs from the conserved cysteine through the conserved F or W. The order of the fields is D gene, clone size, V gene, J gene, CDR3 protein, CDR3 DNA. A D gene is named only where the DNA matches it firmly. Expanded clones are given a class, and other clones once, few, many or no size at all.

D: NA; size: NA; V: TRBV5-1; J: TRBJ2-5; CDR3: CASSFFGQGWETQYF; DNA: TGCGCCAGCAGCTTCTTTGGTCAGGGGTGGGAGACCCAGTACTTC
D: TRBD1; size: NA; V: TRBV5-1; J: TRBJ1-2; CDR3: CASSSGQGANNYTF; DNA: TGCGCCAGCAGCTCGGGACAGGGGGCGAATAACTACACCTTC
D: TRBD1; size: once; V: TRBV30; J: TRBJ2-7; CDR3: CAWSFGTGLYEQYF; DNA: TGTGCCTGGAGTTTCGGGACAGGACTCTACGAGCAGTACTTC
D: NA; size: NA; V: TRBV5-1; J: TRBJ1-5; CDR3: CASSPGRDSGQPQHF; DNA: TGCGCCAGCAGCCCGGGCAGGGACTCAGGTCAGCCCCAGCATTTT
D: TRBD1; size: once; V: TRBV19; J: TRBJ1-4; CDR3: CASSSGDRGGEKLFF; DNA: TGTGCCAGTAGTTCCGGGGACAGGGGAGGTGAAAAACTGTTTTTT
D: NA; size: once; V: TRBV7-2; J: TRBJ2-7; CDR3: CASSLAGSSYEQYF; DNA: TGTGCCAGCAGCTTAGCGGGGAGCTCCTACGAGCAGTACTTC
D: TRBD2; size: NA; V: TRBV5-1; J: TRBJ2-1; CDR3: CASHRASGSTDEQFF; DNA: TGCGCCAGCCACAGGGCTAGCGGGAGTACGGATGAGCAGTTCTTC
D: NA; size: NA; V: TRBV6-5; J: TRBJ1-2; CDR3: CASTPTATNYGYTF; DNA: TGTGCCAGCACCCCGACAGCTACTAACTATGGCTACACCTTC
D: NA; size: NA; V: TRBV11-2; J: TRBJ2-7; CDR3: CASSVSRTSYEQYF; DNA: TGTGCCAGCAGCGTCTCTCGGACTTCCTACGAGCAGTACTTC
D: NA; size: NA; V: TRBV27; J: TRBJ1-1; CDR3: CASSFSGIRRDTEAFF; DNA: TGTGCCAGCAGTTTTTCAGGGATTAGGAGGGACACTGAAGCTTTCTTT
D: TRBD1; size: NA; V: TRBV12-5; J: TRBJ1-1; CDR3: CASGLGGTEGATEAFF; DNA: TGTGCTAGTGGTTTGGGAGGGACAGAAGGAGCAACTGAAGCTTTCTTT
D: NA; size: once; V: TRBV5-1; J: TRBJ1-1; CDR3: CASSLVEANTEAFF; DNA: TGCGCCAGCAGCTTGGTCGAGGCAAACACTGAAGCTTTCTTT
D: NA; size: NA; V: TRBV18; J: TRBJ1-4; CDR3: CASSPGGAEKLFF; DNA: TGTGCCAGCTCACCAGGTGGGGCCGAAAAACTGTTTTTT
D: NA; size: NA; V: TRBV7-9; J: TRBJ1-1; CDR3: CASSVDRTNTEAFF; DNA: TGTGCCAGCAGTGTAGACAGGACAAACACTGAAGCTTTCTTT
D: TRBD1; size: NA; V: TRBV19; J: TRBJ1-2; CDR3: CASSMGGQGVESYTF; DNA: TGTGCCAGTAGTATGGGAGGCCAGGGGGTTGAAAGCTACACCTTC
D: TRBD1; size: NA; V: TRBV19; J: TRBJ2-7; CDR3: CASTSTGGTYEQYF; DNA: TGTGCCAGTACCTCGACAGGGGGGACCTACGAGCAGTACTTC
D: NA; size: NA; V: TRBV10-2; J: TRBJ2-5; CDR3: CASSESIRGETQYF; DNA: TGCGCCAGCAGTGAGTCAATCAGGGGAGAGACCCAGTACTTC
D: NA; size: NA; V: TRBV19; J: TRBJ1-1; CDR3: CASSIARRAEAFF; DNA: TGTGCCAGTAGTATCGCCCGGCGGGCTGAAGCTTTCTTT
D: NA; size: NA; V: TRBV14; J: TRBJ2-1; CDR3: CASSQAPGGAYNEQFF; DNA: TGTGCCAGCAGCCAAGCCCCCGGGGGCGCCTACAATGAGCAGTTCTTC
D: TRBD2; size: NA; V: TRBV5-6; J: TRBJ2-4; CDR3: CASSLSILGTSGIRNIQYF; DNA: TGTGCCAGCAGCCTGTCAATACTGGGGACTAGCGGGATTCGGAACATTCAGTACTTC
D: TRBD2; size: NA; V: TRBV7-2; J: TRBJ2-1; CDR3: CASSAVAGVIGNEQFF; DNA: TGTGCCAGCAGCGCGGTAGCGGGAGTCATAGGCAATGAGCAGTTCTTC
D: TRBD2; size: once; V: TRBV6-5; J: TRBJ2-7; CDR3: CASSQLAAPAYEQYF; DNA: TGTGCCAGCAGCCAGCTAGCGGCCCCGGCCTACGAGCAGTACTTC
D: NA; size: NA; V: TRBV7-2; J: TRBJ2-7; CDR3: CASSLGGSGYSLPYEQYF; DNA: TGTGCCAGCAGCTTAGGTGGTTCGGGTTACTCCCTACCCTACGAGCAGTACTTC
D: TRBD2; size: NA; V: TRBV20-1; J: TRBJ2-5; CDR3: CSAGLEETQYF; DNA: TGCAGTGCCGGACTAGAAGAGACCCAGTACTTC
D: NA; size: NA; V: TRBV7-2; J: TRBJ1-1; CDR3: CASSLVRYPEAFF; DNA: TGTGCCAGCAGCTTAGTAAGGTACCCTGAAGCTTTCTTT
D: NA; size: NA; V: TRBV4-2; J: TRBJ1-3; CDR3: CASSQDRGGSSGNTIYF; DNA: TGTGCCAGCAGCCAAGACCGAGGGGGAAGCTCTGGAAACACCATATATTTT
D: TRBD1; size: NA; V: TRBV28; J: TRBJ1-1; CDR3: CASSLLGQANTEAFF; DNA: TGTGCCAGCAGCTTGTTAGGACAGGCGAACACTGAAGCTTTCTTT
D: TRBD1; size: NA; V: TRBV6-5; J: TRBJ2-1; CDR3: CASTLNRGSYNEQFF; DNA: TGTGCCAGCACCCTCAACAGGGGATCCTACAATGAGCAGTTCTTC